What follows describes a single TCR beta chain. Its specificity is unknown. MiXCR, run by TCRdb on the RT-PCR reads, gives a single entry per CDR3 protein. The sample has hundreds of thousands of distinct CDR3 sequences; 15% to 20% are singletons. This entry comes from a study of response to subunit inactivated influenza vaccine. Overall study results and limits: Authors suggested each seasonal flu vaccination may recruit only limited numbers of new T cells.

This CDR3 comprises 16 residues. Germline CDR1 SGHDT, CDR2 YYEEEE. V gave up 5 bases and J gave up 3 bases; unmatched junction bases: 8. The sequenced sample was PBMCs from blood, obtained more than 4 days after vaccination. The TCR sequence derives from a man in his fifties or sixties who received an inactivated influenza vaccine. The rearrangement links TRBV5-6 to TRBJ2-2; 9 bases map to TRBD1. CDR3 loop: CASSYTGTGYTGELFF. The CDR3 DNA sequence: TGTGCCAGCAGTTACACCGGGACAGGGTACACCGGGGAGCTGTTTTTT.